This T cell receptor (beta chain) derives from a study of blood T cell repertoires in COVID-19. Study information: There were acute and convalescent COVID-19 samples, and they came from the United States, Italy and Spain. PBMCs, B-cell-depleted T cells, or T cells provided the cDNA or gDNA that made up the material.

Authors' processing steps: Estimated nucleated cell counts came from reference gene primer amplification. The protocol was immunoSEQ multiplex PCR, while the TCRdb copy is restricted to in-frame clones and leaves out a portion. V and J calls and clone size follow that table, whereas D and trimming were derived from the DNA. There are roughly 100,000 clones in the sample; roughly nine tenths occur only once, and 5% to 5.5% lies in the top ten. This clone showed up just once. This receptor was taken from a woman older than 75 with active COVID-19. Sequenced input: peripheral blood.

In DNA, the CDR3 is TGTGCCAGCAGCCCGGTCGTGGATACGCAGTATTTT. Its protein is CASSPVVDTQYF. This rearrangement joins TRBV7-9 to TRBJ2-3, with no clear D. CDR1 and CDR2 (germline): SEHNR, FQNEAQ (reference sequence). Trimming shortened V by 5 bases and J by 6 bases, and 9 bases separated the two germline ends. This CDR3 region has 12 residues.